These 30 T cell receptor beta chains were all obtained from the same sample, sequenced in a study of blood T cell repertoires in COVID-19. Profiling relied on immunoSEQ multiplex PCR, and the TCRdb table lists in-frame clones only, not all of them. The sample lists around 260,000 clones; around 86% were seen once. Sequencing input: peripheral blood. These TCRs come from a woman aged 40 to 50 who had recovered from COVID-19.

The chain has TRBV5-1 and TRBJ2-7, with 10 bases fitting TRBD2. The trim removed 2 bases at V and 0 bases at J, leaving 2 bases unmatched. The CDR3 length is 15 residues. Germline lookup yields CDR1 SGHRS and CDR2 YFSETQ. The CDR3 region has the DNA TGCGCCAGCAGCTTATGGACTAGCGGCTCCTACGAGCAGTACTTC. It specifies CASSLWTSGSYEQYF.

The rearrangement joins TRBV11-1 to TRBJ2-5; D may be TRBD2 (6 bases). This CDR3 region has 16 residues. V dropped 2 bases and J dropped 7 bases, with 20 bases sitting between them. Germline V gene data show CDR1 as SGHAT and CDR2 as FQDESV (reference sequence). CDR3 sequence (DNA): TGTGCCAGCAGCTTAACGTCGGGAGTCGGATTTGGGACCCAGTACTTC. Its translation is CASSLTSGVGFGTQYF.

V is TRBV4-1 and J is TRBJ2-3; 12 bases map to TRBD2. Germline V gene sequence: CDR1 MGHRA, CDR2 YSYEKL. After removal of 1 base from V and 6 bases from J, the junction contained 5 bases not matched to a gene. This CDR3 contains 16 residues. CDR3 sequence: CASSQGTSGDADTQYF. CDR3 in DNA: TGCGCCAGCAGCCAAGGGACTAGCGGGGACGCTGATACGCAGTATTTT.

This chain connects TRBV18 to TRBJ1-5; no clear D. The CDR3 runs to 15 residues. Trimming shortened V by 3 bases and J by 5 bases, and 14 bases separated the two germline ends. The germline CDR1 and CDR2 sequences are KGHSH and LQKENI. The CDR3 DNA is TGTGCCAGCTCACCCGGCGCTGAAGCGGATCAGCCCCAGCATTTT. Its translation: CASSPGAEADQPQHF.

The chain recombines TRBV12-3 or TRBV12-4 with TRBJ1-5, with D possibly being TRBD1 (5 bases). The CDR3 sequence is 11 residues long. Trimming pared 5 bases from V and 13 bases from J, leaving 12 bases between. CDR3 amino acids: CASSQGGQQHF. The CDR3 bases are TGTGCCAGCAGTCAGGGAGGACAACAGCATTTT.

V is TRBV9 and J is TRBJ2-7; 7 bases fit TRBD2. The trim removed 0 bases at V and 7 bases at J, leaving 4 bases unmatched. CDR1 SGDLS and CDR2 YYNGEE come from the germline V gene. The CDR3 length is 13 residues. The CDR3 protein is CASSVGAAGEQYF. In DNA, the CDR3 is TGTGCCAGCAGCGTAGGAGCAGCGGGGGAGCAGTACTTC.

V is TRBV14 and J is TRBJ2-1, with 15 bases matching TRBD2. V trimming: 0 bases; J trimming: 3 bases; junction bases outside the gene matches: 3. Looked up from germline, CDR1 is SGHDN and CDR2 is FVKESK. CDR3 length: 18 residues. The chain's CDR3 is CASSQERTSGRGYNEQFF. In DNA form, the CDR3 reads TGTGCCAGCAGCCAAGAACGGACTAGCGGGAGGGGCTACAATGAGCAGTTCTTC.

This clone was seen only once. The V and J genes are TRBV7-2 and TRBJ1-4; D remains ambiguous. Germline V gene lookup returns CDR1 SGHTA and CDR2 FQGNSA. The CDR3 sequence is 15 residues long. V dropped 2 bases and J dropped 5 bases, with 12 bases sitting between them. The CDR3 loop reads CASSLKFGGNEKLFF. CDR3 coding DNA: TGTGCCAGCAGCTTAAAATTTGGCGGAAATGAAAAACTGTTTTTT.

The table lists this clone with a count of one. The chain employs TRBV10-3 and TRBJ1-3, with 8 positions matching TRBD1. CDR1 ENHRY and CDR2 SYGVKD come from the germline V gene. Trimming took 8 bases from V and 4 from J; bases not matched to a gene: 4. CDR3 length: 13 amino acids. The DNA for the CDR3 is TGTGCCATCGGACAGGGTCAGGGAAACACCATATATTTT. The encoded protein is CAIGQGQGNTIYF.

This chain uses TRBV5-4 with TRBJ1-1, with TRBD1 as a possible D gene (5 bases). The V end was cut by 4 bases, the J end by 3 bases, with 22 bases between. The germline CDR1 and CDR2 sequences are SGHNT and YYREEE (reference sequence). The length of the CDR3 is 17 residues. The CDR3 protein is CASSPRGGAGRDTEAFF. Written as DNA, the CDR3 is TGTGCCAGCAGCCCCCGGGGAGGGGCAGGCAGGGACACTGAAGCTTTCTTT.

The J gene is TRBJ2-7, the V gene TRBV2, with 8 bases lining up with TRBD2. Germline CDR1 and CDR2: SNHLY and FYNNEI. Germline trimming cut 7 bases from V and 5 bases from J; bases unmatched to any gene: 10. CDR3 length equals 14 residues. CDR3 sequence: CASTNSGNRDEQYF. The CDR3 nucleotides read TGTGCCAGCACTAATAGCGGGAATCGGGACGAGCAGTACTTC.

This clone has just a few counts. This chain uses TRBV6-5 with TRBJ1-1; D is undetermined. Per the germline V gene, CDR1 is MNHEY and CDR2 is SVGAGI. The CDR3 sequence is 15 residues long. Between the trimmed V and J ends, which lost 0 bases and 4 bases, there was a span of 12 bases. The CDR3 nucleotides are TGTGCCAGCAGTTACTCCCAGGTCCGTGGCACTGAAGCTTTCTTT. Translating it yields CASSYSQVRGTEAFF.

The chain combines TRBV27 with TRBJ2-1, with D perhaps TRBD2 (6 bases). The CDR3 contains 17 residues. The germline gives CDR1 MNHEY, CDR2 SMNVEV (reference sequence). Trimming removed 10 bases at V and 4 bases at J, with 26 bases between. In DNA, the CDR3 is TGTGCCACCGGGCACTGGAAGAGGACTACTTTATACAATGAGCAGTTCTTC. Protein product: CATGHWKRTTLYNEQFF.

The chain links TRBV29-1 to TRBJ2-7; tentative D call: TRBD2 (6 bases). With 6 bases removed from V and 3 bases from J, the gap between germline ends came to 21 bases. This CDR3 is 15 amino acids long. The germline gives CDR1 SQVTM, CDR2 ANQGSEA. CDR3 DNA: TGCAGCGTAGGGAAGGGGACTGGGAAATTCTACGAGCAGTACTTC. Its protein is CSVGKGTGKFYEQYF.

The rearrangement uses TRBV4-1 and TRBJ2-7, with a weak D call TRBD1 (6 bases). V lost 2 bases to trimming and J lost 5 bases, with 7 bases between them. The CDR3 runs to 12 residues. Germline CDR1 is MGHRA and CDR2 is YSYEKL. The CDR3 sequence: CASSQTGNEQYF. CDR3 coding DNA: TGCGCCAGCAGCCAAACAGGGAACGAGCAGTACTTC.

This clone appeared once. The rearrangement links TRBV7-9 to TRBJ2-1; D is perhaps TRBD1 (5 bases). The CDR3 consists of 14 residues. Germline V gives CDR1 SEHNR, CDR2 FQNEAQ (reference sequence). Trimming pared 5 bases from V and 4 bases from J, leaving 12 bases between. The CDR3 nucleotides read TGTGCCAGCAGCGAACCTGGGGCTTACAATGAGCAGTTCTTC. Its protein product is CASSEPGAYNEQFF.

The gene calls are TRBV30 and TRBJ1-1; D perhaps matches TRBD1 (5 bases). The CDR3 length is 15 residues. V dropped 3 bases and J dropped 2 bases, with 16 bases sitting between them. Germline loops: CDR1 GTSNPN, CDR2 SVGIG (reference sequence). The CDR3 spells CAWSIEWTLNTEAFF. CDR3 nucleotide sequence: TGTGCCTGGAGCATCGAGTGGACACTTAACACTGAAGCTTTCTTT.

The V call is TRBV2, the J call TRBJ2-3; weak D call: TRBD1 (6 bases). Per germline, CDR1 SNHLY and CDR2 FYNNEI. The CDR3 runs 16 residues. Trimming cost V 0 bases and J 2 bases, with 12 bases left between them. The CDR3 DNA is TGTGCCAGCAGTGAAGCGGGGGCGGGTGCCACAGATACGCAGTATTTT. This translates into CASSEAGAGATDTQYF.

The rearrangement links TRBV19 to TRBJ1-4, with 10 bases that match TRBD1. This CDR3 is 17 amino acids long. Trimming took 5 bases from V and 3 from J; bases not matched to a gene: 9. Germline loops: CDR1 LNHDA, CDR2 SQIVND (reference sequence). CDR3: CASSPRDRGYSNEKLFF. The DNA of the CDR3 is TGTGCCAGTAGTCCCCGGGACAGGGGATACTCTAATGAAAAACTGTTTTTT. Full variable domain (rest looked up from reference TRBV19 and TRBJ1-4): DGGITQSPKYLFRKEGQNVTLSCEQNLNHDAMYWYRQDPGQGLRLIYYSQIVNDFQKGDIAEGYSVSREKKESFPLTVTSAQKNPTAFYLCASSPRDRGYSNEKLFFGSGTQLSVL.

The chain links TRBV7-6 to TRBJ2-7, with TRBD2 identical over 10 bases. The germline V gene encodes CDR1 SGHVS and CDR2 FNYEAQ. The CDR3 covers 15 residues. V shed 5 bases, J shed 3 bases, and the junction held 7 bases outside the gene matches. The CDR3 loop reads CASSPRSGRGYEQYF. CDR3 sequence (DNA): TGTGCCAGCAGCCCCCGGAGCGGGAGGGGCTACGAGCAGTACTTC.

This chain joins TRBV19 and TRBJ2-7; 9 bases line up with TRBD1. V shed 5 bases and J 7 bases; nucleotides not matched to a gene: 9. This CDR3 contains 14 residues. Germline CDR1 LNHDA, CDR2 SQIVND (reference sequence). The CDR3 DNA follows: TGTGCCAGTAGTGCCCGGGACAGGGCGTTGGAGCAGTACTTC. It specifies CASSARDRALEQYF.

V gene TRBV28 combines with J gene TRBJ1-1, with 9 bases lining up with TRBD1. V was pared by 6 bases and J by 4 bases, with 6 bases of the junction left unmatched. CDR1 and CDR2 from the germline V gene are MDHEN and SYDVKM. The CDR3 has 14 amino acids. CDR3 protein: CASSPHRGRTEAFF. CDR3 nucleotides: TGTGCCAGCAGCCCCCACAGGGGGCGCACTGAAGCTTTCTTT.

The genes are TRBV5-1 and TRBJ2-1; 8 nucleotides align to TRBD1. Germline lookup yields CDR1 SGHRS and CDR2 YFSETQ. The CDR3 consists of 17 residues. Unmatched junction bases numbered 12, after V lost 1 base and J lost 6 bases. The CDR3 spells CASSLRGVQGQGNEQFF. DNA for the CDR3: TGCGCCAGCAGCTTGAGAGGGGTGCAAGGACAGGGCAATGAGCAGTTCTTC.

J is TRBJ1-2 and V is TRBV7-2, with D hard to call. Trimming shortened V by 5 bases and J by 8 bases, and 12 bases separated the two germline ends. This CDR3 is 12 amino acids long. In germline, CDR1 is SGHTA, CDR2 FQGNSA. The CDR3, as DNA: TGTGCCAGCAGCCAACTCCCCCAAGGCTACACCTTC. Its translation: CASSQLPQGYTF.

The V and J genes are TRBV24-1 and TRBJ2-1, with 12 bases identical to TRBD2. Germline V lookup: CDR1 KGHDR, CDR2 SFDVKD. The CDR3 has 15 amino acids. After removal of 5 bases from V and 10 bases from J, the junction contained 8 bases not matched to a gene. This CDR3 reads CATSGTSGNRGEQFF. For the CDR3, the DNA is TGTGCCACCAGTGGGACTAGCGGGAATCGCGGGGAGCAGTTCTTC.

This clone was counted only a few times. V and J are TRBV28 and TRBJ1-1; TRBD1 aligns across 12 bases. This CDR3 has 15 residues. Germline V CDR1 and CDR2: MDHEN, SYDVKM. The CDR3 DNA reads TGTGCATGCAGCCGGGACAGGGGGCGGAACACTGAAGCTTTCTTT. Translated: CACSRDRGRNTEAFF.

CDR3 loop: CASSSGTASGNTIYF. The CDR3 nucleotides are TGTGCCAGCAGTTCCGGGACAGCCTCTGGAAACACCATATATTTT. This chain joins TRBV28 and TRBJ1-3, with TRBD1 matching over 7 bases. Germline loops: CDR1 MDHEN, CDR2 SYDVKM. CDR3 size: 15 residues. The J segment lost 0 bases and the V segment lost 4 bases, leaving 3 bases of the junction unmatched. The full variable domain, completed using reference TRBV28 and TRBJ1-3, is DVKVTQSSRYLVKRTGEKVFLECVQDMDHENMFWYRQDPGLGLRLIYFSYDVKMKEKGDIPEGYSVSREKKERFSLILESASTNQTSMYLCASSSGTASGNTIYFGEGSWLTVV.

The chain is built from TRBV19 and TRBJ1-2; TRBD1 agrees at 11 bases. CDR1 is LNHDA and CDR2 is SQIVND in the germline V gene (reference sequence). This CDR3 spans 16 amino acids. V trimming: 6 bases; J trimming: 3 bases; junction bases outside the gene matches: 9. The chain's CDR3 is CASSPSPDRGHYGYTF. The CDR3 DNA reads as TGTGCCAGTAGCCCATCCCCGGACAGGGGGCACTATGGCTACACCTTC.

This clone has only one observation. The chain employs TRBV18 and TRBJ1-1; TRBD1 agrees at 9 bases. The CDR3 length is 16 residues. The junction had 9 bases not matched to a gene; V was cut back by 3 bases and J by 4 bases. Germline CDR1 KGHSH, CDR2 LQKENI. In nucleotides, the CDR3 is TGTGCCAGCTCACCCCGACCGGGACAGGGAGGCACTGAAGCTTTCTTT. It yields the protein CASSPRPGQGGTEAFF. Complete variable domain (other parts from reference TRBV18 and TRBJ1-1): NAGVMQNPRHLVRRRGQEARLRCSPMKGHSHVYWYRQLPEEGLKFMVYLQKENIIDESGMPKERFSAEFPKEGPSILRIQQVVRGDSAAYFCASSPRPGQGGTEAFFGQGTRLTVV.

The chain couples TRBV7-2 to TRBJ2-7; TRBD2 agrees at 10 bases. J was trimmed by 2 bases and V by 4 bases; bases with no gene match: 5. Germline V lookup: CDR1 SGHTA, CDR2 FQGNSA. This CDR3 has 15 residues. CDR3 DNA: TGTGCCAGCAGCTGGACTAGCGGTTCGACCTACGAGCAGTACTTC. This translates into CASSWTSGSTYEQYF.